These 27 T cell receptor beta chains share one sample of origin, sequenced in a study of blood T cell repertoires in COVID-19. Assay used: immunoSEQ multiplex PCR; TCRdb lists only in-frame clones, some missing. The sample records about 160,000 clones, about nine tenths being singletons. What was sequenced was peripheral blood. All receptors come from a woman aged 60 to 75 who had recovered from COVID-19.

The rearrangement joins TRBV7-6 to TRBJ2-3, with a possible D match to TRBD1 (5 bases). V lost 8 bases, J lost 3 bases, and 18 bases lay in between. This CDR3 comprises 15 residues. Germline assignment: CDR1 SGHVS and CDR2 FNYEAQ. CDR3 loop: CASGLGQPHTDTQYF. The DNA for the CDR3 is TGTGCCAGCGGGTTGGGGCAACCGCATACAGATACGCAGTATTTT.

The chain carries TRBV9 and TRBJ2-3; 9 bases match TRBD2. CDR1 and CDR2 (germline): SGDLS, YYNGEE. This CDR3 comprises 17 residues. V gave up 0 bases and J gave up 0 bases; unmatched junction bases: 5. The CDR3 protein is CASSVGVAGESTDTQYF. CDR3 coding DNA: TGTGCCAGCAGCGTAGGAGTAGCGGGGGAAAGCACAGATACGCAGTATTTT.

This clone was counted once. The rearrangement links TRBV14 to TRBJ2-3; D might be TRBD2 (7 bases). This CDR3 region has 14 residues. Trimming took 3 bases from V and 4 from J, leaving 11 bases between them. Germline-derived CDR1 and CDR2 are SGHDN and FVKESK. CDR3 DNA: TGTGCCAGCAGCCACGGGGGGCAGGCAGATACGCAGTATTTT. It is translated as CASSHGGQADTQYF. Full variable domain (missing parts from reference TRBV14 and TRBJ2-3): EAGVTQFPSHSVIEKGQTVTLRCDPISGHDNLYWYRRVMGKEIKFLLHFVKESKQDESGMPNNRFLAERTGGTYSTLKVQPAELEDSGVYFCASSHGGQADTQYFGPGTRLTVL.

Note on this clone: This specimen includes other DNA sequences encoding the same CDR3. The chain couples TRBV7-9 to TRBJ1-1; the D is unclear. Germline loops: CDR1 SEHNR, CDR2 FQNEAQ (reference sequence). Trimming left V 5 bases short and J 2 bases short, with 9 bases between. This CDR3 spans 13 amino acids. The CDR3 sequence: CASSLNGNTEAFF. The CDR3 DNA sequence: TGTGCCAGCAGCCTAAATGGTAACACTGAAGCTTTCTTT.

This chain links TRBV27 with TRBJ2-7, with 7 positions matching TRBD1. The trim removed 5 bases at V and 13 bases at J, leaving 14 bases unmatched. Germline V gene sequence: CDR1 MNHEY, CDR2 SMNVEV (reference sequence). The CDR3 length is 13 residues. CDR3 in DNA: TGTGCCAGCAGTCCGGATTGGACAGGAGGTCGATACTTC. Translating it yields CASSPDWTGGRYF.

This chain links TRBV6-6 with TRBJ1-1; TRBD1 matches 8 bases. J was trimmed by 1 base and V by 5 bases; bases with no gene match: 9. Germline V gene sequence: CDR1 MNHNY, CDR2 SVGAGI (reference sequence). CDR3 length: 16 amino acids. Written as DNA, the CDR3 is TGTGCCAGCAGTCGGCCTGCCGGACAGGGGAACACTGAAGCTTTCTTT. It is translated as CASSRPAGQGNTEAFF.

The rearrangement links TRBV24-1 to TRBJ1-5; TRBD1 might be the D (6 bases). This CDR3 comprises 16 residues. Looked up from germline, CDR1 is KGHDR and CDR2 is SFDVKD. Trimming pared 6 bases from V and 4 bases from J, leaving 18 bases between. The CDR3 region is CATSIFFTGRNQPQHF. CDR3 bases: TGTGCCACCAGTATATTTTTCACAGGGCGAAATCAGCCCCAGCATTTT.

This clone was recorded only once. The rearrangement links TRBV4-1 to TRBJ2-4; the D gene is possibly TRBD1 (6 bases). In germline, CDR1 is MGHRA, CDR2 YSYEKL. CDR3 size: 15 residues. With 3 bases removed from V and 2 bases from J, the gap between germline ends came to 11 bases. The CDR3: CASSQPGETKNIQYF. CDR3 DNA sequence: TGCGCCAGCAGCCAGCCAGGGGAAACCAAAAACATTCAGTACTTC.

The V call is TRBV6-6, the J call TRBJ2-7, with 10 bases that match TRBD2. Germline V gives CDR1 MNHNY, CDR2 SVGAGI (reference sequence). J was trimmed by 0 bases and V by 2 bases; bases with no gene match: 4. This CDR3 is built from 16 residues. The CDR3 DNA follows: TGTGCCAGCAGTTACACTAGCGGGGTCCTCTCCTACGAGCAGTACTTC. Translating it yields CASSYTSGVLSYEQYF.

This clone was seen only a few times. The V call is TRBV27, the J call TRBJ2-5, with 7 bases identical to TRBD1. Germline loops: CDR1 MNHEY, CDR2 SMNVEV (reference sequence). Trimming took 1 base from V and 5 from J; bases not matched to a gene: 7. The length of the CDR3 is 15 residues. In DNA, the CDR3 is TGTGCCAGCAGTTTATTTGCCGGCAGGGGGGAGACCCAGTACTTC. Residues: CASSLFAGRGETQYF.

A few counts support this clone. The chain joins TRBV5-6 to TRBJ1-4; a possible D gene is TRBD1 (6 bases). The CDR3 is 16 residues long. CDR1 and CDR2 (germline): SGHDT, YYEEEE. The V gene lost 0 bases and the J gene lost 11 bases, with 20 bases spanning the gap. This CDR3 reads CASSLGRRSGQGKLFF. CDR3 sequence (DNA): TGTGCCAGCAGCTTGGGCCGCCGCAGCGGCCAGGGGAAACTGTTTTTT.

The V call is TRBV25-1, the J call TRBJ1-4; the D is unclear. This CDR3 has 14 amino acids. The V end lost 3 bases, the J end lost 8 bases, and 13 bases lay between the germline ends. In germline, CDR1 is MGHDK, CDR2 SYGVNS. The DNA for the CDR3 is TGTGCCAGCAGTGACTCATACCATCGGGAAAAACTGTTTTTT. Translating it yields CASSDSYHREKLFF.

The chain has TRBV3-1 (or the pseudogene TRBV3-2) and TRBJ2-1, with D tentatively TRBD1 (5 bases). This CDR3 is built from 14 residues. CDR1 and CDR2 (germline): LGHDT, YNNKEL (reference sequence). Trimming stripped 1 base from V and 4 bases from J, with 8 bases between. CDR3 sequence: CASSQAQGYNEQFF. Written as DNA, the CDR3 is TGTGCCAGCAGCCAAGCCCAGGGATACAATGAGCAGTTCTTC.

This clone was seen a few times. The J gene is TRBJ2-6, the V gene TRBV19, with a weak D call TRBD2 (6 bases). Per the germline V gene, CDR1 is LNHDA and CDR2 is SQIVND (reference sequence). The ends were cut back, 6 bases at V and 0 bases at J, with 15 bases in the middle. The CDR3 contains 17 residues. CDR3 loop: CASRPAGFPSGANVLTF. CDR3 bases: TGTGCCAGTAGGCCCGCGGGGTTCCCCTCTGGGGCCAACGTCCTGACTTTC.

This chain's CDR3 is CASPRGNTEAFF. CDR3 DNA sequence: TGTGCCAGCCCCAGGGGAAACACTGAAGCTTTCTTT. This rearrangement joins TRBV19 to TRBJ1-1; a possible D gene is TRBD1 (6 bases). The germline V gene encodes CDR1 LNHDA and CDR2 SQIVND (reference sequence). The CDR3 covers 12 residues. Trimming stripped 9 bases from V and 2 bases from J, with 10 bases between. Based on the CDR3 plus reference TRBV19 and TRBJ1-1, the full variable domain is DGGITQSPKYLFRKEGQNVTLSCEQNLNHDAMYWYRQDPGQGLRLIYYSQIVNDFQKGDIAEGYSVSREKKESFPLTVTSAQKNPTAFYLCASPRGNTEAFFGQGTRLTVV.

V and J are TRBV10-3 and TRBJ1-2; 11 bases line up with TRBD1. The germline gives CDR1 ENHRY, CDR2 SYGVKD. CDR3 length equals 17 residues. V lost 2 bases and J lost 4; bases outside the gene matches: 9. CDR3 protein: CAISEPGQGARAYGYTF. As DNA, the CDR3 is TGTGCCATCAGTGAGCCCGGACAGGGGGCTAGGGCCTATGGCTACACCTTC.

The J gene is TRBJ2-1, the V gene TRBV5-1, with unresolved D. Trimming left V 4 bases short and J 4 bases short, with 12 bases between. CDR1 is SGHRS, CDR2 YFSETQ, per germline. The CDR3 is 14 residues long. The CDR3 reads CASSPLTQYNEQFF. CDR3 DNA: TGCGCCAGCAGCCCCCTGACACAATACAATGAGCAGTTCTTC. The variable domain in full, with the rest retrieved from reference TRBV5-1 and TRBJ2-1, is KAGVTQTPRYLIKTRGQQVTLSCSPISGHRSVSWYQQTPGQGLQFLFEYFSETQRNKGNFPGRFSGRQFSNSRSEMNVSTLELGDSALYLCASSPLTQYNEQFFGPGTRLTVL.

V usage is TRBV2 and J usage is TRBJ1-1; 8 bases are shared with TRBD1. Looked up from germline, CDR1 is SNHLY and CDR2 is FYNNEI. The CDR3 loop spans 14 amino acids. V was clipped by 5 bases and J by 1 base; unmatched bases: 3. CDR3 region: CASSRQGQNTEAFF. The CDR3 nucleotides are TGTGCCAGCAGTCGACAGGGGCAGAACACTGAAGCTTTCTTT.

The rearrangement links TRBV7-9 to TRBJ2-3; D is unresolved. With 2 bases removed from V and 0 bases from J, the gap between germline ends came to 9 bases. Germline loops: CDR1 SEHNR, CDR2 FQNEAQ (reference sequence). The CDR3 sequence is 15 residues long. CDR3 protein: CASSLMSDSTDTQYF. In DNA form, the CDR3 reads TGTGCCAGCAGCTTAATGAGCGACAGCACAGATACGCAGTATTTT. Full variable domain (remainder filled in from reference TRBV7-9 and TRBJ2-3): DTGVSQNPRHKITKRGQNVTFRCDPISEHNRLYWYRQTLGQGPEFLTYFQNEAQLEKSRLLSDRFSAERPKGSFSTLEIQRTEQGDSAMYLCASSLMSDSTDTQYFGPGTRLTVL.

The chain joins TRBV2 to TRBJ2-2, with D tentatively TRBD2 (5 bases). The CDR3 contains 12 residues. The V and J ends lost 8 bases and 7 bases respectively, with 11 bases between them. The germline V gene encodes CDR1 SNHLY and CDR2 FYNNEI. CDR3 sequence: CASGRADGELFF. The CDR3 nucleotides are TGTGCCAGCGGACGAGCGGACGGGGAGCTGTTTTTT.

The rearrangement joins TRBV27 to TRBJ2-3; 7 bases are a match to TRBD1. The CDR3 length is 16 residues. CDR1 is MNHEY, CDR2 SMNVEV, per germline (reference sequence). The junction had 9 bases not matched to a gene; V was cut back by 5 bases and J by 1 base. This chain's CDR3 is CASSRWAQGGTDTQYF. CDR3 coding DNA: TGTGCCAGCAGTCGATGGGCGCAGGGGGGCACAGATACGCAGTATTTT.

CDR3 coding DNA: TGCAGCGTTGTAGTGTTCGGAGAAAACACAGATACGCAGTATTTT. Its protein is CSVVVFGENTDTQYF. The chain joins TRBV29-1 to TRBJ2-3; D is undetermined. The CDR3 covers 15 residues. Germline loops: CDR1 SQVTM, CDR2 ANQGSEA. V was clipped by 4 bases and J by 2 bases, with 16 bases between them.

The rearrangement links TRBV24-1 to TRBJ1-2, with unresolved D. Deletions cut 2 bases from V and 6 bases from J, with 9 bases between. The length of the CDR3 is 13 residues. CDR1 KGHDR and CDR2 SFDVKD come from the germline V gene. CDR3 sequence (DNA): TGTGCCACCAGTGATTCAGGCTACCATGGCTACACCTTC. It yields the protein CATSDSGYHGYTF.

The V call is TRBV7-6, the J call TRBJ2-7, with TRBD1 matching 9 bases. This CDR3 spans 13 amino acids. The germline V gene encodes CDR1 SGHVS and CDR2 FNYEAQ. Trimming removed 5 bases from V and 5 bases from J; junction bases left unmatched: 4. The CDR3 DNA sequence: TGTGCCAGCAGCAGTGACAGGGGGGACGAGCAGTACTTC. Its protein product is CASSSDRGDEQYF.

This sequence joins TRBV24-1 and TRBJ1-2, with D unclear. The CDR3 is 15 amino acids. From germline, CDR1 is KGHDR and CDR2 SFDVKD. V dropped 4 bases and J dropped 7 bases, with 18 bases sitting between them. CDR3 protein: CATSDRPGTPIGYTF. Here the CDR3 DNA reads TGTGCCACCAGTGACCGCCCTGGCACCCCGATTGGCTACACCTTC.

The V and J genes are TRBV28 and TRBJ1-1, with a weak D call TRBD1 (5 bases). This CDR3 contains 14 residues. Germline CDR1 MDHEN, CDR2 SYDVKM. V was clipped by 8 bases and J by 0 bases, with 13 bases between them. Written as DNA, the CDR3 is TGTGCCAGCCCTGGTGGGGCCCTGAACACTGAAGCTTTCTTT. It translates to CASPGGALNTEAFF.

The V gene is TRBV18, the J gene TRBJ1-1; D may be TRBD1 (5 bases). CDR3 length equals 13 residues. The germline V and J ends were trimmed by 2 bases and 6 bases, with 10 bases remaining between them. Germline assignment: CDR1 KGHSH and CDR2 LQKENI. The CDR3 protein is CASSPNRDSEAFF. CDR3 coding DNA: TGTGCCAGCTCACCAAACCGGGACTCTGAAGCTTTCTTT.